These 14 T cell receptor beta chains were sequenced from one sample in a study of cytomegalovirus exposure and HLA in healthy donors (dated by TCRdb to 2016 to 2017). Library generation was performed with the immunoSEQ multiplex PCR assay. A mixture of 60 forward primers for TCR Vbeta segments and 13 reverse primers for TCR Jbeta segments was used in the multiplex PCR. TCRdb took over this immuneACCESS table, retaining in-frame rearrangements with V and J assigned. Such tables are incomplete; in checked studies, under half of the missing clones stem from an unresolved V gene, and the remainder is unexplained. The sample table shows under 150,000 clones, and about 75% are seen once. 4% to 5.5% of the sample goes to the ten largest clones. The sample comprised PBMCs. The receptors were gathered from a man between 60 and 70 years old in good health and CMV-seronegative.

Here the CDR3 reads CAWTASGRRASPYNEQFF. CDR3 sequence (DNA): TGTGCCTGGACGGCTAGCGGGAGACGTGCGAGCCCCTACAATGAGCAGTTCTTC. The rearrangement links TRBV30 to TRBJ2-1; 10 nucleotides line up with TRBD2. This CDR3 spans 18 amino acids. CDR1 GTSNPN and CDR2 SVGIG come from the germline V gene (reference sequence). V trimming: 4 bases; J trimming: 2 bases; junction bases outside the gene matches: 14.

As DNA, the CDR3 is TGTGCCAGCAGCCAAGAGGCCCCTGGGACAGAATACGAGCAGTACTTC. The encoded protein is CASSQEAPGTEYEQYF. This chain uses TRBV4-2 with TRBJ2-5; 7 nucleotides agree with TRBD1. The DNA end is more similar to TRBJ2-7, so the J call may be wrong. Looked up from germline, CDR1 is LGHNA and CDR2 is YNFKEQ. CDR3 length: 16 residues.

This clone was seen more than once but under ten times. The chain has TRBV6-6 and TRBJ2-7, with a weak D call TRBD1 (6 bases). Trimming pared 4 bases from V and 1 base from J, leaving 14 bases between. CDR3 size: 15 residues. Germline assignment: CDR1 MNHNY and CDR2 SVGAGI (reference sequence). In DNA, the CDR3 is TGTGCCAGCAGTTTAGGGGACACTATATCCTACGAGCAGTACTTC. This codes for CASSLGDTISYEQYF.

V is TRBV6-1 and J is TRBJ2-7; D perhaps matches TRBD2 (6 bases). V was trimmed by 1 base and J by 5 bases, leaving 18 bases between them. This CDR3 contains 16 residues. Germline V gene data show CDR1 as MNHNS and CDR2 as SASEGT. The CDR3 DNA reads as TGTGCCAGCAGTGAAGGTTCAACGGGAGTCCCTGACGAGCAGTACTTC. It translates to CASSEGSTGVPDEQYF.

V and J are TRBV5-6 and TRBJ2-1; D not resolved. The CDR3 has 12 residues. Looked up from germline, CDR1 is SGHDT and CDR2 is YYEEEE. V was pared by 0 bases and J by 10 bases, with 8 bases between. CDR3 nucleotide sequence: TGTGCCAGCAGCTTGGATCTTCGGGAGCAGTTCTTC. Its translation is CASSLDLREQFF.

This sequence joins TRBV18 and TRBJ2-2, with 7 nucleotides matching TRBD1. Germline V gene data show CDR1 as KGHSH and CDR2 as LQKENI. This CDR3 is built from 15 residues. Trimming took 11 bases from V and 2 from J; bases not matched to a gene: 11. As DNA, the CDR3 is TGTGCCGGCACCCCGGGACAGTCAAACACCGGGGAGCTGTTTTTT. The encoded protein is CAGTPGQSNTGELFF.

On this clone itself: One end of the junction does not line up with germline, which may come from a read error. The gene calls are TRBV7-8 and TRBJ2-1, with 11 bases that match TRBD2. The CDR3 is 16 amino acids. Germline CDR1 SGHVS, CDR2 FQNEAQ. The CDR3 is CASSLAGGPTYNEQFF. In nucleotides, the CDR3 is TGTGCCAGCAGTTTAGCGGGAGGGCCAACCTACAATGAGCAGTTCTTC.

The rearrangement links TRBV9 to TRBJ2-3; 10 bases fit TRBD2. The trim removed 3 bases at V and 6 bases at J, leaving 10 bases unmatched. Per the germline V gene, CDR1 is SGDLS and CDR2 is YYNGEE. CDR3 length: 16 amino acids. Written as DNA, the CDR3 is TGTGCCAGCAGCGAATCTAGCGGGAGTAGGGTGGATACGCAGTATTTT. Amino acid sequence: CASSESSGSRVDTQYF.

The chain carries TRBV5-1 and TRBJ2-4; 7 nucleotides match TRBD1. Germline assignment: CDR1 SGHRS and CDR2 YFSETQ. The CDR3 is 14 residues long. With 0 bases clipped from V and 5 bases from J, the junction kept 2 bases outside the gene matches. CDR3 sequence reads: CASSLAGTENIQYF. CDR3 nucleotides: TGCGCCAGCAGCTTGGCCGGGACAGAAAACATTCAGTACTTC.

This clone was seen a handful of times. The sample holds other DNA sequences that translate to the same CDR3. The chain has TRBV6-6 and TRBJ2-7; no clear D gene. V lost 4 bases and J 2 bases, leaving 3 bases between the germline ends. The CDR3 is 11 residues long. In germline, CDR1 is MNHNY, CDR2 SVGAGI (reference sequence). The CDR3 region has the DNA TGTGCCAGCAGTTCGGCCTACGAGCAGTACTTC. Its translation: CASSSAYEQYF.

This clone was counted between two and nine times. The CDR3 DNA reads TGTGCCATCAGTGGGGGGACAGGGATGGGCGAGCAGTACTTC. This translates into CAISGGTGMGEQYF. This chain uses TRBV10-3 with TRBJ2-5, with TRBD1 matching over 9 bases. The J call may be mistaken, given a closer DNA end match to TRBJ2-7. Germline loops: CDR1 ENHRY, CDR2 SYGVKD. The CDR3 consists of 14 residues.

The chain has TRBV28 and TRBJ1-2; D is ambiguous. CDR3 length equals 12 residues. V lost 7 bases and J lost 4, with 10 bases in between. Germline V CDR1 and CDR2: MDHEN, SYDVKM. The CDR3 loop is CASTNSGYGYTF. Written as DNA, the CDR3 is TGTGCCAGCACCAACTCGGGCTATGGCTACACCTTC.

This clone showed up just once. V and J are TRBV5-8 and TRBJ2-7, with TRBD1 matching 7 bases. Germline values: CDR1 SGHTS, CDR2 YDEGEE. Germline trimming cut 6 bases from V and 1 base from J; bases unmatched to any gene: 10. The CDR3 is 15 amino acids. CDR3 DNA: TGTGCCAGCACCTTTAGGGGGCCAGCGTCCTACGAGCAGTACTTC. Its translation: CASTFRGPASYEQYF.

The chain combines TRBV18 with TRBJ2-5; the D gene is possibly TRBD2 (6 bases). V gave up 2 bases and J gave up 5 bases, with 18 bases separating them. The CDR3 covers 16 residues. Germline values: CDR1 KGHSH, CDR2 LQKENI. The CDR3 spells CASSPIFWDGGETQYF. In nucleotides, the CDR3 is TGTGCCAGCTCACCAATTTTTTGGGATGGAGGGGAGACCCAGTACTTC.